The TCR beta chain described here comes from a study of vaccination effects on CD4 cells after COVID-19. Germline trimming cut 5 bases from V and 8 bases from J; bases unmatched to any gene: 12. Germline V gives CDR1 MNHGY, CDR2 SAAAGT. This CDR3 is built from 15 residues. Subsequent to 10 days of culture, CD4+ T cells were isolated. Sequenced by immunoSEQ multiplex PCR; TCRdb stores in-frame clones only, minus some. The sample yields fewer than 40,000 clones, less than 85% seen once. In the case of this clone: Its antigen remains unknown.

The material sequenced was CD4+ T cells from PBMCs cultured without peptide, taken before COVID-19 vaccination. This sequence originates from a human donor who received a COVID-19 vaccine. The rearrangement joins TRBV6-8 to TRBJ1-5; 7 nucleotides match TRBD1. The DNA of the CDR3 is TGTGCCAGCAGTCCCGGACAGGCCCAAGAGGAGCCCCAGCATTTT. It translates to CASSPGQAQEEPQHF.